This TCR beta chain was profiled in a study of cytomegalovirus exposure and HLA in healthy donors. The CDR3 length is 16 residues. Germline V CDR1 and CDR2: SGHTA, FQGNSA. The V gene end was trimmed by 1 base and the J gene end by 6 bases; junction bases not matched to a gene: 8. When sampled, the donors appeared nominally healthy, though they likely had unrecorded immune exposures. Overall study findings and caveats: In an earlier analysis, in about 530 donors, most V segments appeared productive either ~87% or ~30% of the time.

Vbeta (60) and Jbeta (13) primers were used in the PCR. TCRdb's table, derived via immunoSEQ multiplex PCR, lists solely in-frame clones and lacks some. This table holds roughly 120,000 clones, 69% found once. Worth noting for this clone: No antigen is known for it.

This chain connects TRBV7-2 to TRBJ2-1; TRBD1 aligns across 8 bases. This TCR came from a woman in her 70s in good health and CMV-seropositive. The sequenced sample consisted of PBMCs. The CDR3 bases are TGTGCCAGCAGCTTAGAGGGGACCAGGGGGCCCAATGAGCAGTTCTTC. It yields the protein CASSLEGTRGPNEQFF.